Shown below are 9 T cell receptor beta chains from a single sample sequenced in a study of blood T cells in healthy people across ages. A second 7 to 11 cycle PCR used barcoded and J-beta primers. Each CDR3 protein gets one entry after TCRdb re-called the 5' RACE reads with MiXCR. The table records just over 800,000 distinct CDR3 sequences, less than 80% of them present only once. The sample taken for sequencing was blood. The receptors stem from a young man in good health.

The CDR3 loop is CASSATTSGGPSNGQYF. The DNA of the CDR3 is TGTGCCAGCAGCGCGACTACTAGCGGGGGGCCTTCGAACGGGCAGTACTTC. This chain connects TRBV9 to TRBJ2-4, with 12 bases matching TRBD2. This CDR3 contains 17 residues. V lost 3 bases, J lost 13 bases, and 17 bases stayed unmatched. CDR1 and CDR2 from the germline V gene are SGDLS and YYNGEE.

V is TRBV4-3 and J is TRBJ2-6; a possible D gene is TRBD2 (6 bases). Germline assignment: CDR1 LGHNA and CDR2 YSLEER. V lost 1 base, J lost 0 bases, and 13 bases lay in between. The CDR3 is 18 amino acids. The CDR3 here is CASSQVAGRHSGANVLTF. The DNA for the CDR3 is TGCGCCAGCAGCCAAGTGGCGGGGAGACACTCTGGGGCCAACGTCCTGACTTTC.

The CDR3: CASGRGLSSYEQYF. CDR3 coding DNA: TGTGCCAGCGGCAGGGGCCTGAGCTCCTACGAGCAGTACTTC. The V and J genes are TRBV11-1 and TRBJ2-7; D possibly corresponds to TRBD1 (6 bases). Looked up from germline, CDR1 is SGHAT and CDR2 is FQDESV (reference sequence). Trimming took 8 bases from V and 0 from J, leaving 14 bases between them. This CDR3 region has 14 residues.

CDR3 amino acids: CSARKGSFSNQPQHF. The DNA for the CDR3 is TGCAGTGCTAGGAAGGGCTCCTTTAGCAATCAGCCCCAGCATTTT. This chain joins TRBV20-1 and TRBJ1-5; no clear D. Trimming removed 3 bases from V and 0 bases from J, with 12 bases in between. The CDR3 contains 15 residues. Germline values: CDR1 DFQATT, CDR2 SNEGSKA (reference sequence).

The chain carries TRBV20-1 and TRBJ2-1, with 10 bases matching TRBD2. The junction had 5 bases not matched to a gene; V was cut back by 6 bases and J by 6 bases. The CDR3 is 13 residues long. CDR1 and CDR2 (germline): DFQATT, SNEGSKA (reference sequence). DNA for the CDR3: TGCAGTGCGGCCGGGACTAGCGCCAATGAGCAGTTCTTC. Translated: CSAAGTSANEQFF.

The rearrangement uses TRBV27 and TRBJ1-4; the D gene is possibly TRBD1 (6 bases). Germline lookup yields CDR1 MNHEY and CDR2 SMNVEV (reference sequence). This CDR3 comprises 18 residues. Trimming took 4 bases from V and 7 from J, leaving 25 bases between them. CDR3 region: CASSSQRGGTETFEKLFF. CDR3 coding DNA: TGTGCCAGCAGTTCCCAGCGGGGGGGCACAGAGACCTTTGAAAAACTGTTTTTT. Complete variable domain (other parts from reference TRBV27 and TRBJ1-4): EAQVTQNPRYLITVTGKKLTVTCSQNMNHEYMSWYRQDPGLGLRQIYYSMNVEVTDKGDVPEGYKVSRKEKRNFPLILESPSPNQTSLYFCASSSQRGGTETFEKLFFGSGTQLSVL.

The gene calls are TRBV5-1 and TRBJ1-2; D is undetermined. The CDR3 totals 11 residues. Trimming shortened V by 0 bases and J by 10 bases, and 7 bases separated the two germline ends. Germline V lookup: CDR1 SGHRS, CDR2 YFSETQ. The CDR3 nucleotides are TGCGCCAGCAGCTTGGAACGGTCCTACACCTTC. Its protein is CASSLERSYTF.

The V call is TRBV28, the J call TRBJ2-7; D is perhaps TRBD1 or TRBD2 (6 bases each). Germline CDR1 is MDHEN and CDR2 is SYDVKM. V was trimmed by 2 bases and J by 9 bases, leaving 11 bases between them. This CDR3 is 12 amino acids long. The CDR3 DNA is TGTGCCAGCAGTTTAGGGGGGCGCGGGCAGTACTTC. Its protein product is CASSLGGRGQYF.

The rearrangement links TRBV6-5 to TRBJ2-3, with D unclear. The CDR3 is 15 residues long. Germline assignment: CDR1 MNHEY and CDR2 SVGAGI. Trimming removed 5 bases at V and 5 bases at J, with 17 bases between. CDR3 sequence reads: CASSLSYLIGDTQYF. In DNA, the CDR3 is TGTGCCAGCAGTCTGTCCTACCTTATTGGAGATACGCAGTATTTT.